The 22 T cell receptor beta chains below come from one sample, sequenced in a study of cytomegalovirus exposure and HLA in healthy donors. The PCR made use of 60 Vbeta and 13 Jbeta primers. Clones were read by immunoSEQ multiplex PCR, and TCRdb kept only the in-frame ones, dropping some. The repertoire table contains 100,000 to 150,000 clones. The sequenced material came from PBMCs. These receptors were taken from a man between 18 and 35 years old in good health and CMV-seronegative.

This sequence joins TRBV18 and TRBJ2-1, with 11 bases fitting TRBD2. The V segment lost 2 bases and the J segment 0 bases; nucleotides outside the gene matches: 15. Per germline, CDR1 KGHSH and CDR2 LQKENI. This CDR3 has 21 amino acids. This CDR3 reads CASSPILAGGQILSSYNEQFF. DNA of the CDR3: TGTGCCAGCTCACCAATCCTAGCGGGGGGCCAAATCTTGAGCTCCTACAATGAGCAGTTCTTC. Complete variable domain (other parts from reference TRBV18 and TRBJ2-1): NAGVMQNPRHLVRRRGQEARLRCSPMKGHSHVYWYRQLPEEGLKFMVYLQKENIIDESGMPKERFSAEFPKEGPSILRIQQVVRGDSAAYFCASSPILAGGQILSSYNEQFFGPGTRLTVL.

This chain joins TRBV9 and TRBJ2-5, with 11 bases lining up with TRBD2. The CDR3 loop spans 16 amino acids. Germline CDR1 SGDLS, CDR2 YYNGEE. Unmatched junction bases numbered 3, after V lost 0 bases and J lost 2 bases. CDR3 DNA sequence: TGTGCCAGCAGCGTAGGACTAGCGGGGACTCAAGAGACCCAGTACTTC. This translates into CASSVGLAGTQETQYF.

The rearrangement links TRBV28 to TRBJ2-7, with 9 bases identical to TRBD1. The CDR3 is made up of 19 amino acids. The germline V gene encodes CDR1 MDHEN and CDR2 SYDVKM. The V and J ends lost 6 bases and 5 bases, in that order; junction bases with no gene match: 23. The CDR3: CASSPVGGQGEIWGDEQYF. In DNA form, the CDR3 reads TGTGCCAGCAGCCCCGTCGGGGGACAGGGTGAGATCTGGGGTGACGAGCAGTACTTC. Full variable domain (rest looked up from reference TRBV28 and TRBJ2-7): DVKVTQSSRYLVKRTGEKVFLECVQDMDHENMFWYRQDPGLGLRLIYFSYDVKMKEKGDIPEGYSVSREKKERFSLILESASTNQTSMYLCASSPVGGQGEIWGDEQYFGPGTRLTVT.

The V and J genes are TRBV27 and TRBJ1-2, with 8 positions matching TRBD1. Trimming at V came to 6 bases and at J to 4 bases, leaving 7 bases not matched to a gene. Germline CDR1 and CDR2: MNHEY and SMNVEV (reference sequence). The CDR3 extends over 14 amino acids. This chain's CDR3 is CASSADRDVYGYTF. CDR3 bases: TGTGCCAGCAGCGCGGACAGGGATGTCTATGGCTACACCTTC.

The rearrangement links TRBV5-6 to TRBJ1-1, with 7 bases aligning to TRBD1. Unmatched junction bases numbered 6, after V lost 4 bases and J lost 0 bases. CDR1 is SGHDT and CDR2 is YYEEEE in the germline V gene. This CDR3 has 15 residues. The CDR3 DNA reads TGTGCCAGCAGCGAGAGGACAGGAGTGAACACTGAAGCTTTCTTT. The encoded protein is CASSERTGVNTEAFF.

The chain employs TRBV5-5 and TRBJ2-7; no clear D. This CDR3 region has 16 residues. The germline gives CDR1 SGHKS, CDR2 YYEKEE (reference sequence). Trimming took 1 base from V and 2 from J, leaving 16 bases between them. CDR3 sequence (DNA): TGTGCCAGCAGCTTGAATAAGGTGGTGACAACCTACGAGCAGTACTTC. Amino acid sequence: CASSLNKVVTTYEQYF.

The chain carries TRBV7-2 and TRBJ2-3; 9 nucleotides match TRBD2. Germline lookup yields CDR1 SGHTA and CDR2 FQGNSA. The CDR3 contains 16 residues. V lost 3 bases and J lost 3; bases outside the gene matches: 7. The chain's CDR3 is CASSLAGGPGTDTQYF. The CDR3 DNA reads TGTGCCAGCAGCTTGGCGGGAGGGCCGGGTACAGATACGCAGTATTTT.

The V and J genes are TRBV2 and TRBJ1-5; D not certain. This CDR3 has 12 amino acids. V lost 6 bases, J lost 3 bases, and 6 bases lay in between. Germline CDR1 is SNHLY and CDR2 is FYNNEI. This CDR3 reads CASRRNNQPQHF. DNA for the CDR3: TGTGCCAGCAGGCGGAACAATCAGCCCCAGCATTTT.

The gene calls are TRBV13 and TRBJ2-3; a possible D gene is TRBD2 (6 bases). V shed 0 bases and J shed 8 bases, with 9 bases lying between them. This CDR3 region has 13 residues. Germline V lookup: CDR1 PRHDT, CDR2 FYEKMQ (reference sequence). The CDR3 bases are TGTGCCAGCAGCTTAGGGCGGGGAAGTACGCAGTATTTT. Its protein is CASSLGRGSTQYF.

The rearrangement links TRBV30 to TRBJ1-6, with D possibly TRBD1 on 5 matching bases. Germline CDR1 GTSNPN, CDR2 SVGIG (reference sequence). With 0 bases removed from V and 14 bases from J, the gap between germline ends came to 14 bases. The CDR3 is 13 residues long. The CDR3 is CAWSVTASGALHF. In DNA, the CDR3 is TGTGCCTGGAGTGTAACCGCATCGGGGGCCCTCCACTTT.

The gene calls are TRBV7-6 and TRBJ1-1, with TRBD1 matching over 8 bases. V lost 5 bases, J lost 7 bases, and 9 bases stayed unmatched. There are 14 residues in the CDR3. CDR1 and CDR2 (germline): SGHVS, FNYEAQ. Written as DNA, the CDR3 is TGTGCCAGCAGCCCGGGACAGGTGATTCGTGAAGCTTTCTTT. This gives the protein CASSPGQVIREAFF.

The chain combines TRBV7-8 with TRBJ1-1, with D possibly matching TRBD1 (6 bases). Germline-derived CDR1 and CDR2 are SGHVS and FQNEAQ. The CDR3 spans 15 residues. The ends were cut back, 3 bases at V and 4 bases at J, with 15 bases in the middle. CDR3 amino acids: CASSFGRQDFTEAFF. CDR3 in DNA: TGTGCCAGCAGCTTTGGTCGACAGGACTTCACTGAAGCTTTCTTT. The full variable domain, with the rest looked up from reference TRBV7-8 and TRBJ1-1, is GAGVSQSPRYKVAKRGQDVALRCDPISGHVSLFWYQQALGQGPEFLTYFQNEAQLDKSGLPSDRFFAERPEGSVSTLKIQRTQQEDSAVYLCASSFGRQDFTEAFFGQGTRLTVV.

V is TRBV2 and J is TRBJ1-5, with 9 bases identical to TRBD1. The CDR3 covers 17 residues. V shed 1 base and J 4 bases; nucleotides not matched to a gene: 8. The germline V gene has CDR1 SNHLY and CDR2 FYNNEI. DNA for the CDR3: TGTGCCAGCAGTGAAGGTAGGGGACAGGGTGGTAATCAGCCCCAGCATTTT. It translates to CASSEGRGQGGNQPQHF. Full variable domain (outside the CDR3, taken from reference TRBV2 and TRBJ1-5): EPEVTQTPSHQVTQMGQEVILRCVPISNHLYFYWYRQILGQKVEFLVSFYNNEISEKSEIFDDQFSVERPDGSNFTLKIRSTKLEDSAMYFCASSEGRGQGGNQPQHFGDGTRLSIL.

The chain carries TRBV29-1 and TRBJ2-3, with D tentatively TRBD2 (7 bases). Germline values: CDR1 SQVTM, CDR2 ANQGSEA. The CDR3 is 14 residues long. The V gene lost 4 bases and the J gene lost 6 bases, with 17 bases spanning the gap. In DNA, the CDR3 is TGCAGCGTTGGCCGCGGACTAGGGGGGGATACGCAGTATTTT. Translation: CSVGRGLGGDTQYF.

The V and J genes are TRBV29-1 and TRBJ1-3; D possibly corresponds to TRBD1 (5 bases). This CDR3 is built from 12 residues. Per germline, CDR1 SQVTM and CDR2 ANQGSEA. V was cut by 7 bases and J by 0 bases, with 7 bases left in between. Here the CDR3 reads CSGQNSGNTIYF. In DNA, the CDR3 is TGCAGCGGACAGAACTCTGGAAACACCATATATTTT.

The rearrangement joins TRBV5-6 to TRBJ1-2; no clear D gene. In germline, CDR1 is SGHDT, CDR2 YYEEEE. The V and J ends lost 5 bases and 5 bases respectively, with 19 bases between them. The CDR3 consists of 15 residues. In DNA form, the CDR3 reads TGTGCCAGCAGTTCTGACCTCCTAGGGAGTTATGGCTACACCTTC. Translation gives CASSSDLLGSYGYTF.

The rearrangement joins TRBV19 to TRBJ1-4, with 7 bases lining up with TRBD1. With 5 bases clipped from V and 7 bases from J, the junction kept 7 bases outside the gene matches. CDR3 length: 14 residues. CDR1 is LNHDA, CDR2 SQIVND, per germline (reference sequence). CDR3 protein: CASSPDRVGEKLFF. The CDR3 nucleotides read TGTGCCAGTAGTCCTGACAGGGTCGGTGAAAAACTGTTTTTT. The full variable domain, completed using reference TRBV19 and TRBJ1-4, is DGGITQSPKYLFRKEGQNVTLSCEQNLNHDAMYWYRQDPGQGLRLIYYSQIVNDFQKGDIAEGYSVSREKKESFPLTVTSAQKNPTAFYLCASSPDRVGEKLFFGSGTQLSVL.

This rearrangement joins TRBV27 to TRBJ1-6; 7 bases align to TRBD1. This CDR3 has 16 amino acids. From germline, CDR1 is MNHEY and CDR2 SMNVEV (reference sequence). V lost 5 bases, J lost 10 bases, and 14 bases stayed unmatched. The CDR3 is CASSTPGAGGRSPLHF. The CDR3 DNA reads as TGTGCCAGCAGTACCCCGGGGGCAGGGGGTCGATCACCCCTCCACTTT.

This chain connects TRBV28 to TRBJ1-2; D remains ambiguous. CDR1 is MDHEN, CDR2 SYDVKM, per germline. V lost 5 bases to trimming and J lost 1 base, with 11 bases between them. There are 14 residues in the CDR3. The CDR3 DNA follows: TGTGCCAGCAGTGTAGGAGGAGATAACTATGGCTACACCTTC. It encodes CASSVGGDNYGYTF.

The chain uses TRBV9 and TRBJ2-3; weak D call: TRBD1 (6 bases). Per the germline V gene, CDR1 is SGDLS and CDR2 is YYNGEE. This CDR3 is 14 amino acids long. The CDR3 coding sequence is TGTGCTTGGCGGGCAGGGACAAGCACAGATACGCAGTATTTT. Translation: CAWRAGTSTDTQYF.

The CDR3 bases are TGTGCCAGTAGTATAGAGTCAAACTGGGAGAACACCTTC. Translation: CASSIESNWENTF. This chain uses TRBV19 with TRBJ1-2; D call uncertain. Germline V CDR1 and CDR2: LNHDA, SQIVND (reference sequence). The CDR3 spans 13 residues. The V and J ends lost 0 bases and 12 bases respectively, with 14 bases between them.

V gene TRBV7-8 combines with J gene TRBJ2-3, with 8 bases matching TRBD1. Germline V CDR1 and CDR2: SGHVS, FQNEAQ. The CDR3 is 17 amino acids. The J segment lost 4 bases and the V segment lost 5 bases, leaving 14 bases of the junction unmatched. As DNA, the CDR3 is TGTGCCAGCAGCCCAGGACAGGGAGTGGTTCCGGCAGATACGCAGTATTTT. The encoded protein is CASSPGQGVVPADTQYF.